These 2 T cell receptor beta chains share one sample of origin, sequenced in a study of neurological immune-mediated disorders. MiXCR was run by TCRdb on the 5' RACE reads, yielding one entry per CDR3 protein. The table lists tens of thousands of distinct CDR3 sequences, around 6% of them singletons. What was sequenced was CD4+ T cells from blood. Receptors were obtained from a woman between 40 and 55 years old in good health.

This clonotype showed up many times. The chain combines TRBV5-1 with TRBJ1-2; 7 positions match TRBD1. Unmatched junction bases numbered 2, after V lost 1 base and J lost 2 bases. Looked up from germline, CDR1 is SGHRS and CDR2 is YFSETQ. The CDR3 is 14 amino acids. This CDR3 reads CASSLSGQNYGYTF. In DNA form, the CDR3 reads TGCGCCAGCAGCTTGTCGGGACAGAACTATGGCTACACCTTC.

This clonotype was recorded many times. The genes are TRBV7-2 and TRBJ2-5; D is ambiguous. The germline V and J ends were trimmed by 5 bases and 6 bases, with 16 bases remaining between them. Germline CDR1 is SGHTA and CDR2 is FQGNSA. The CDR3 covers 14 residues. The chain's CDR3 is CASSTNYGSKTQYF. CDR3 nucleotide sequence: TGTGCCAGCAGCACAAACTATGGTTCTAAGACCCAGTACTTC.